This TCR beta chain was captured by sequencing in a study of CD8 T cells in ankylosing spondylitis. Study-wide results and limits: Significant enrichment of disease-linked clones was reportedly seen in matched ankylosing spondylitis synovial fluid. For ankylosing spondylitis blood, a TCR beta motif of about 8 highly homologous variants appeared characteristic. Clones that were linked to disease were CD8+ and were relatively rare in peripheral blood.

The CDR3 runs to 13 residues. CDR1 SGHRS and CDR2 YFSETQ come from the germline V gene. V lost 1 base, J lost 6 bases, and 10 bases lay in between. On this clonotype: Its antigen is unidentified.

Using quantitative 5'-RACE with molecular barcodes, the authors made TCR beta libraries. From the 5' RACE reads, TCRdb called clonotypes with MiXCR, one entry per CDR3 protein. The table lists roughly 450,000 distinct CDR3 sequences, 25% to 30% of them singletons. V gene TRBV5-1 combines with J gene TRBJ1-2; no reliable D call. The TCR sequence derives from a male donor with ankylosing spondylitis. The sample consisted of blood, either unsorted or a sorted T cell fraction (not recorded which). As DNA, the CDR3 is TGCGCCAGCAGCTTGTTAGGCAGAGATGGCTACACCTTC. Protein product: CASSLLGRDGYTF.